The rows below give T cell receptor beta chains drawn from one sample of a study of long-term antiretroviral therapy in people with HIV. Using immunoSEQ multiplex PCR, the repertoire was profiled, and TCRdb retains in-frame clones only, with some absent. The sample yields about 25,000 clones, about 91% seen once. The source was unsorted PBMCs, collected around 4.5 years after starting antiretroviral therapy. These TCRs come from a man aged 25-40 years with HIV. The CDR3 runs from the conserved cysteine through the conserved F or W. Fields, in order: D gene, clone size, J gene, CDR3 length, V gene, CDR3 DNA, CDR3 protein. D genes are given only for firm matches. A clone size is listed for some rows: how often the clone was seen (once, few, many), or a class if it is expanded.

NA | once | TRBJ2-1 | 14 | TRBV6-1 | TGTGCCAGCATTCGGCCAGGGGAGGCGAATGAGCAGTTCTTC | CASIRPGEANEQFF
NA | NA | TRBJ1-2 | 16 | TRBV5-6 | TGTGCCAGCAGCTTGTGGGGAGGACAGCGTAAGAATGGCTACACCTTC | CASSLWGGQRKNGYTF
NA | NA | TRBJ1-1 | 13 | TRBV2 | TGTGCCAGCAGTGAAGCAGGGGGGCCCCGAGCTTTCTTT | CASSEAGGPRAFF
TRBD1 | NA | TRBJ2-2 | 16 | TRBV13 | TGTGCCAGCAGCCACTCCGGGACAGCGAACACCGGGGAGCTGTTTTTT | CASSHSGTANTGELFF
TRBD1 | NA | TRBJ1-3 | 17 | TRBV7-9 | TGTGCCAGCAGCTATTCGGGACAGGGCTACTCTGGAAACACCATATATTTT | CASSYSGQGYSGNTIYF
NA | NA | TRBJ2-7 | 16 | TRBV5-1 | TGCGCCAGCAGCTTGGAACAGGGGGGAGGGACCTACGAGCAGTACTTC | CASSLEQGGGTYEQYF
NA | few | TRBJ2-7 | 13 | TRBV6-5 | TGTGCCAGCAGTTACTCGACAGGCTACGAGCAGTACTTC | CASSYSTGYEQYF
NA | NA | TRBJ2-1 | 13 | TRBV6-5 | TGTGCCAGCAGTCATGACACTCACAATGAGCAGTTCTTC | CASSHDTHNEQFF
NA | NA | TRBJ1-2 | 12 | TRBV5-5 | TGTGCCAGCAGCCTCCCCTACTATGGCTACACCTTC | CASSLPYYGYTF
TRBD1 | NA | TRBJ2-2 | 15 | TRBV29-1 | TGCAGCGTTGTGCACGGGACAGGGTTCGCCGGGGAGCTGTTTTTT | CSVVHGTGFAGELFF
NA | NA | TRBJ2-7 | 14 | TRBV4-3 | TGCGCCAGCAGCCAAGTTGAGCTAGTGGACGAGCAGTACTTC | CASSQVELVDEQYF
TRBD1 | NA | TRBJ1-5 | 17 | TRBV19 | TGTGCCAGCTCCCCTGGAGGGGGCAGAGATAGCAATCAGCCCCAGCATTTT | CASSPGGGRDSNQPQHF
TRBD1 | few | TRBJ1-2 | 11 | TRBV6-5 | TGTGCAAGTCGACAGGGAGCGGGCTACACCTTC | CASRQGAGYTF
TRBD2 | NA | TRBJ2-2 | 18 | TRBV7-2 | TGTGCCAGCAGCACACGCGACGTGAGCGGGGGGGCCCCCGGGGAGCTGTTTTTT | CASSTRDVSGGAPGELFF
TRBD2 | NA | TRBJ2-2 | 17 | TRBV5-4 | TGTGCCAGCAGCTTGACTAGCGCGACCCCGGCGGCCGGGGAGCTGTTTTTT | CASSLTSATPAAGELFF
TRBD2 | NA | TRBJ2-3 | 18 | TRBV4-2 | TGTGCCAGCAGCAGGGGGCTAGCGGGAGGGAGGAGCACAGATACGCAGTATTTT | CASSRGLAGGRSTDTQYF
NA | NA | TRBJ2-3 | 15 | TRBV5-1 | TGCGCCAGCAGCTTGAGTTACTCCGTGTTTGATACGCAGTATTTT | CASSLSYSVFDTQYF
NA | NA | TRBJ2-7 | 14 | TRBV15 | TGTGCCACCAGCAGAGGGGGAGATTCCGACGAGCAGTACTTC | CATSRGGDSDEQYF
NA | NA | TRBJ1-4 | 14 | TRBV5-5 | TGTGCCAGCAGCTTGGTGGAGAGTAATGAAAAACTGTTTTTT | CASSLVESNEKLFF
NA | NA | TRBJ2-1 | 13 | TRBV7-2 | TGTGCCAGCAGTCCCCCCGGGAGCAATGAGCAGTTCTTC | CASSPPGSNEQFF
TRBD1 | NA | TRBJ1-3 | 15 | TRBV7-8 | TGTGCCAGCAGCACAGGGGGGACCTCTGGAAACACCATATATTTT | CASSTGGTSGNTIYF
NA | NA | TRBJ1-6 | 14 | TRBV10-3 | TGTGCCATCAGTGGAGGAGACCTTAATTCACCCCTCCACTTT | CAISGGDLNSPLHF
NA | NA | TRBJ1-1 | 12 | TRBV7-9 | TGTGCCAGCAGCACTCGGGGGACTGAAGCTTTCTTT | CASSTRGTEAFF
NA | few | TRBJ2-7 | 13 | TRBV19 | TGTGCCAGTAGTAGATCCCACGCGCGAGAGCAGTACTTC | CASSRSHAREQYF
NA | NA | TRBJ1-2 | 16 | TRBV18 | TGTGCCAGCTCACCCAGGGAGACAGTCTCTGGCTATGGCTACACCTTC | CASSPRETVSGYGYTF
TRBD1 | few | TRBJ1-6 | 14 | TRBV5-1 | TGCGCCAGCAGGGTCGGGACAGGCGATTCACCCCTCCACTTT | CASRVGTGDSPLHF
NA | NA | TRBJ1-5 | 14 | TRBV7-8 | TGTGCCAGCAGCTTCTCAGGGCCCGGTCAGCCCCAGCATTTT | CASSFSGPGQPQHF
NA | NA | TRBJ2-7 | 13 | TRBV19 | TGTGCCAGTAGTATCGGGGGTACCTACGAGCAGTACTTC | CASSIGGTYEQYF
NA | once | TRBJ1-6 | 14 | TRBV4-1 | TGCGCCAGCAGCCAGCCGACTTCAGGTTCACCCCTCCACTTT | CASSQPTSGSPLHF
NA | NA | TRBJ1-1 | 14 | TRBV5-1 | TGCGCCAGCAGCCTCGGACGGGGGGAGGCTGAAGCTTTCTTT | CASSLGRGEAEAFF
NA | NA | TRBJ2-1 | 14 | TRBV28 | TGTGCCAGCAGCTGGGGGCTGGTAGGCAATGAGCAGTTCTTC | CASSWGLVGNEQFF
NA | NA | TRBJ2-7 | 13 | TRBV11-2 | TGTGCCAGCAGCTTAGTTGGGTCCTACGAGCAGTACTTC | CASSLVGSYEQYF
NA | once | TRBJ1-1 | 11 | TRBV25-1 | TGTGCCAGCAGTGAGTGGTCTGAAGCTTTCTTT | CASSEWSEAFF
TRBD2 | NA | TRBJ2-7 | 16 | TRBV18 | TGTGCCAGCTCAGGACTAGCGGGAGGAGAGGGATACGAGCAGTACTTC | CASSGLAGGEGYEQYF
NA | once | TRBJ1-2 | 15 | TRBV15 | TGTGCCACCAGCCCCCGGGACACCTTTAACTATGGCTACACCTTC | CATSPRDTFNYGYTF
NA | NA | TRBJ1-2 | 15 | TRBV6-1 | TGTGCCAGCAGTTTCGAAGGGGGGGATAACTATGGCTACACCTTC | CASSFEGGDNYGYTF
TRBD1 | once | TRBJ1-1 | 15 | TRBV5-1 | TGCGCCAGCAACTTGGGACAGGCCCGGAACACTGAAGCTTTCTTT | CASNLGQARNTEAFF
TRBD2 | NA | TRBJ2-5 | 18 | TRBV4-1 | TGCGCCAGCAGCCAACATTACTCTAGCGGGGGTCCACAAGAGACCCAGTACTTC | CASSQHYSSGGPQETQYF
NA | NA | TRBJ1-2 | 13 | TRBV7-2 | TGTGCCAGCAGCCCCCTTGGGGGCTATGGCTACACCTTC | CASSPLGGYGYTF
NA | NA | TRBJ2-7 | 15 | TRBV27 | TGTGCCAGCGGTAGCCTGGGTCAGGGAAAACACGAGCAGTACTTC | CASGSLGQGKHEQYF
TRBD1 | NA | TRBJ1-3 | 17 | TRBV7-2 | TGTGCCAGCAGCTTAATCCCGGACAGGGGGGTTGGAAACACCATATATTTT | CASSLIPDRGVGNTIYF
NA | NA | TRBJ1-4 | 13 | TRBV5-1 | TGCGCCAGCAGCTTGGCCGGGGGTGAAAAACTGTTTTTT | CASSLAGGEKLFF
TRBD2 | once | TRBJ2-7 | 15 | TRBV27 | TGTGCCAGCAGTTTACTAGCGGGGGAACCCTACGAGCAGTACTTC | CASSLLAGEPYEQYF
NA | NA | TRBJ1-5 | 14 | TRBV18 | TGTGCCAGCTCCCCCACCTATAGCAATCAGCCCCAGCATTTT | CASSPTYSNQPQHF
NA | few | TRBJ2-2 | 14 | TRBV4-3 | TGCGCCAGCAGCCAAGAGTGGGGGACCGGGGAGCTGTTTTTT | CASSQEWGTGELFF
NA | NA | TRBJ1-1 | 16 | TRBV30 | TGTGCCTGGATCCCCTCGGGGTGGGCGTTGAACACTGAAGCTTTCTTT | CAWIPSGWALNTEAFF
NA | NA | TRBJ2-5 | 15 | TRBV4-3 | TGCGCCAGCAGCCAATATTCCCGACCTCAAGAGACCCAGTACTTC | CASSQYSRPQETQYF
NA | NA | TRBJ2-1 | 15 | TRBV19 | TGTGCCAGTAGTATCGACCGTAGCTCCTACAATGAGCAGTTCTTC | CASSIDRSSYNEQFF
NA | NA | TRBJ2-7 | 15 | TRBV15 | TGTGCCACCAGCGACGGGTTTGGGGTCGGGTACGAGCAGTACTTC | CATSDGFGVGYEQYF
TRBD2 | NA | TRBJ2-1 | 16 | TRBV9 | TGTGCCAGCAGCCCGAGGACTAGCCCCCTAATAAATGAGCAGTTCTTC | CASSPRTSPLINEQFF
NA | once | TRBJ1-1 | 16 | TRBV25-1 | TGTGCCAGCAGTCCCCGGGGCCCACAGCGGAACACTGAAGCTTTCTTT | CASSPRGPQRNTEAFF
NA | NA | TRBJ2-1 | 15 | TRBV10-3 | TGTGCCATCAGTGATCCCTGGGCGTCCTACAATGAGCAGTTCTTC | CAISDPWASYNEQFF
NA | NA | TRBJ2-1 | 15 | TRBV4-1 | TGCGCCAGCCGGGCGAGCGACCCCTCCTACAATGAGCAGTTCTTC | CASRASDPSYNEQFF